The 11 T cell receptor beta chains reported below all come from one sample, sequenced in a study of blood T cells in healthy people across ages. Primed by a sample-barcoded 5' primer and a J-beta primer mix, a second PCR proceeded for about 6 to 11 cycles. TCRdb used MiXCR to reprocess the 5' RACE reads, holding one entry per CDR3 protein. The sample shows around 1,500,000 distinct CDR3 sequences, 35% to 45% of them seen only once. The sequenced sample was blood. The receptors stem from a young woman in good health.

This clonotype has more than one count but fewer than ten. The rearrangement links TRBV6-2 or TRBV6-3 to TRBJ2-1; possible D gene TRBD1, 6 bases. Germline CDR1 and CDR2: MNHEY and SVGEGT. The germline V and J ends were trimmed by 6 bases and 2 bases, with 23 bases remaining between them. The CDR3 extends over 18 amino acids. CDR3 protein: CASRSGTLLEGPYNEQFF. The CDR3 nucleotides are TGTGCCAGCAGATCCGGGACATTACTAGAGGGTCCCTACAATGAGCAGTTCTTC.

This clonotype was observed a few times. The chain links TRBV4-1 to TRBJ2-1; 7 bases line up with TRBD2. Germline lookup yields CDR1 MGHRA and CDR2 YSYEKL. The CDR3 is 17 amino acids. Germline trimming cut 0 bases from V and 2 bases from J; bases unmatched to any gene: 7. The CDR3, as DNA: TGCGCCAGCAGCCAAGAGGGAGGGGAGATTCCCTACAATGAGCAGTTCTTC. Residues: CASSQEGGEIPYNEQFF.

V is TRBV20-1 and J is TRBJ2-6; no firm D call. This CDR3 comprises 18 residues. Germline CDR1 is DFQATT and CDR2 is SNEGSKA (reference sequence). Trimming pared 0 bases from V and 1 base from J, leaving 16 bases between. The CDR3 region is CSARDWTRSRSGANVLTF. DNA of the CDR3: TGCAGTGCTAGAGATTGGACCAGGTCGCGTTCTGGGGCCAACGTCCTGACTTTC.

This rearrangement joins TRBV9 to TRBJ2-5; TRBD1 might be the D (5 bases). Germline CDR1 and CDR2: SGDLS and YYNGEE. Deletions cut 0 bases from V and 11 bases from J, with 17 bases between. The CDR3 is 14 residues long. CDR3 DNA: TGTGCCAGCAGCGTAGAAGGACAAGACAATGAGCAGTACTTC. Its translation is CASSVEGQDNEQYF. The variable domain in full, completed from reference TRBV9 and TRBJ2-5, reads DSGVTQTPKHLITATGQRVTLRCSPRSGDLSVYWYQQSLDQGLQFLIQYYNGEERAKGNILERFSAQQFPDLHSELNLSSLELGDSALYFCASSVEGQDNEQYFGPGTRLLVL.

This clonotype showed up just once. The chain joins TRBV20-1 to TRBJ2-1, with TRBD1 as a possible D gene (6 bases). The ends were cut back, 0 bases at V and 12 bases at J, with 24 bases in the middle. The CDR3 runs 16 residues. Germline V gene data show CDR1 as DFQATT and CDR2 as SNEGSKA (reference sequence). The DNA for the CDR3 is TGCAGTGCTAGAGATAGTAGGGGGACCTCTGTTTCGGGGCAGTTCTTC. Amino acid sequence: CSARDSRGTSVSGQFF.

The chain is built from TRBV10-3 and TRBJ2-7; D is possibly TRBD2 (5 bases). Germline values: CDR1 ENHRY, CDR2 SYGVKD. Trimming shortened V by 7 bases and J by 3 bases, and 13 bases separated the two germline ends. CDR3 size: 13 residues. CDR3 sequence: CAIKDRTLYEQYF. Here the CDR3 DNA reads TGTGCCATCAAGGATCGGACTCTCTACGAGCAGTACTTC.

A few counts support this clonotype. The rearrangement joins TRBV7-9 to TRBJ1-6; D unclear. V lost 3 bases, J lost 10 bases, and 7 bases lay in between. CDR1 is SEHNR, CDR2 FQNEAQ, per germline (reference sequence). The CDR3 covers 12 residues. CDR3 nucleotide sequence: TGTGCCAGCAGCTTGGATGGGTCACCCCTCCACTTT. This gives the protein CASSLDGSPLHF. Full variable domain (outside the CDR3, taken from reference TRBV7-9 and TRBJ1-6): DTGVSQNPRHKITKRGQNVTFRCDPISEHNRLYWYRQTLGQGPEFLTYFQNEAQLEKSRLLSDRFSAERPKGSFSTLEIQRTEQGDSAMYLCASSLDGSPLHFGNGTRLTVT.

The chain uses TRBV7-6 and TRBJ2-7; 8 bases agree with TRBD2. The CDR3 contains 14 residues. Trimming removed 7 bases from V and 1 base from J; junction bases left unmatched: 6. Germline V gives CDR1 SGHVS, CDR2 FNYEAQ. The CDR3, as DNA: TGTGCCAGCACCGCTGCGGGGGGTTCCTACGAGCAGTACTTC. Translation: CASTAAGGSYEQYF.

The rearrangement uses TRBV27 and TRBJ1-1; 8 bases fit TRBD1. CDR3 size: 14 residues. Germline lookup yields CDR1 MNHEY and CDR2 SMNVEV (reference sequence). V gave up 6 bases and J gave up 2 bases; unmatched junction bases: 5. CDR3 protein: CASRPDRANTEAFF. The CDR3 DNA reads TGTGCCAGCAGACCGGACAGGGCTAACACTGAAGCTTTCTTT.

The V gene is TRBV4-1, the J gene TRBJ2-7, with 11 bases fitting TRBD2. V shed 4 bases, J shed 1 base, and the junction held 15 bases outside the gene matches. Per the germline V gene, CDR1 is MGHRA and CDR2 is YSYEKL. The CDR3 has 19 amino acids. The CDR3 sequence: CASSPHLRDLAGGSYEQYF. The CDR3 DNA is TGCGCCAGCAGCCCCCATCTGAGGGATTTAGCGGGAGGGTCCTACGAGCAGTACTTC.

This clonotype turned up a few times. This chain connects TRBV5-1 to TRBJ1-1; no firm D call. Germline CDR1 reads SGHRS; CDR2 reads YFSETQ. The CDR3 loop spans 15 amino acids. The ends were cut back, 5 bases at V and 5 bases at J, with 19 bases in the middle. The CDR3 DNA sequence: TGCGCCAGCAGACCGGGATTGAAGATACAAACTGAAGCTTTCTTT. This encodes CASRPGLKIQTEAFF.